This T cell receptor beta chain was documented in a study of blood T cell repertoires in COVID-19. The authors' processing: Reference gene primer amplification gave nucleated cell count estimates. Produced via immunoSEQ multiplex PCR; TCRdb's table is partial and in-frame only. V, J and clone size derive from that table, while D and trimming were established from the DNA sequence. The table lists some 190,000 clones, 85% to 90% of them singletons. Germline V CDR1 and CDR2: SGHVS, FNYEAQ. Between the trimmed V and J ends, which lost 0 bases and 10 bases, there was a span of 8 bases. The CDR3 contains 12 residues.

The rearrangement links TRBV7-6 to TRBJ2-3; the D gene is possibly TRBD2 (6 bases). The clonotype was recovered from a woman aged 40 to 49 in a cohort exposed to, infected with or recovered from COVID-19 (not recorded which). Sequencing was done on a sample of PBMCs or T cells enriched from blood (not recorded which). This CDR3 reads CASSLAAGPQYF. CDR3 sequence (DNA): TGTGCCAGCAGCTTAGCCGCGGGGCCGCAGTATTTT.